The clone carrying this T cell receptor (beta chain) has a handful of counts. Its antigen is as yet unknown. Reverse transcription of all isolated RNA meant that expressed TCRB transcripts were sequenced. The table came from immunoSEQ multiplex PCR; TCRdb's copy has only in-frame clones and leaves some out. The data hold 600,000 to 650,000 clones, with around a sixth observed a single time. Trimming removed 8 bases from V and 3 bases from J, with 11 bases in between. Germline lookup yields CDR1 MDHEN and CDR2 SYDVKM. The CDR3 spans 12 residues. The sample belongs to a study of beta chain features in type 1 diabetes. General observations from the study: Comparison showed that naive, central memory and Treg TCRB repertoires appeared more similar among patients than among healthy donors. With patients and controls alike, PCR might favor shorter templates to an equal degree.

The sequencing sample was made of naive CD4+ T cells from blood. The chain combines TRBV28 with TRBJ2-7, with a tentative D call TRBD2 (6 bases). The clonotype originates from a young man in good health. The CDR3 loop reads CASWEAGYEQYF. As DNA, the CDR3 is TGTGCCAGCTGGGAGGCGGGCTACGAGCAGTACTTC.